This T cell receptor (beta chain) was identified in a study of CD8 T cells in ankylosing spondylitis. Study results and limitations: Within ankylosing spondylitis blood, a TCR beta motif made up of several highly homologous variants appeared to be characteristic.

Deletions cut 2 bases from V and 0 bases from J, with 5 bases between. Germline CDR1 is SGHRS and CDR2 is YFSETQ. This CDR3 region has 14 residues. Each TCR beta library was made by quantitative 5'-RACE that incorporated molecular barcodes. TCRdb analysed the 5' RACE reads with MiXCR anew, one entry per CDR3 protein. The sample consists of about 480,000 distinct CDR3 sequences, approximately 17% of them appearing once. This clonotype was found many times. Its antigen is unknown. The specimen sequenced was blood, either unsorted or a sorted T cell fraction (not recorded which). The V gene is TRBV5-1, the J gene TRBJ2-2, with D unresolved. The receptor was derived from a male donor with ankylosing spondylitis. The CDR3 DNA sequence: TGCGCCAGCAGCTTCACCCCGAACACCGGGGAGCTGTTTTTT. This sequence encodes CASSFTPNTGELFF.